These 27 T cell receptor beta chains were sequenced from one sample in a study of blood T cell repertoires in COVID-19. The method was immunoSEQ multiplex PCR; TCRdb's version includes in-frame clones alone and lacks a portion of them. This table has nearly 200,000 clones, almost 85% appearing once. Sequencing was done on a sample of peripheral blood. All receptors come from a woman between 65 and 79 years old with active or convalescent COVID-19.

In this sample, this clone turned up once. A read error may account for a junction end that differs from germline. This rearrangement joins TRBV2 to TRBJ2-7; 8 nucleotides line up with TRBD1. CDR1 SNHLY and CDR2 FYNNEI come from the germline V gene. The CDR3 loop spans 14 amino acids. CDR3 sequence reads: CASREGTGDYEQYF. The CDR3, as DNA: TGTGCCAGCAGGGAAGGGACAGGAGACTACGAGCAGTACTTC.

The rearrangement uses TRBV18 and TRBJ2-1, with a tentative D call TRBD2 (5 bases). Per the germline V gene, CDR1 is KGHSH and CDR2 is LQKENI. V was trimmed by 2 bases and J by 10 bases, leaving 9 bases between them. This CDR3 spans 12 amino acids. CDR3 amino acids: CASSPLGGEQFF. The CDR3 DNA follows: TGTGCCAGCTCACCATTAGGCGGGGAGCAGTTCTTC.

This sequence joins TRBV27 and TRBJ2-1; a possible D gene is TRBD1 (5 bases). The V gene lost 0 bases and the J gene lost 1 base, with 10 bases spanning the gap. This CDR3 comprises 16 residues. Germline CDR1 and CDR2: MNHEY and SMNVEV (reference sequence). CDR3 in DNA: TGTGCCAGCAGTTTATCAGGGGTTCCATCCTACAATGAGCAGTTCTTC. It is translated as CASSLSGVPSYNEQFF.

This clone was picked up a small number of times. This chain links TRBV21-1 with TRBJ2-7; the D call in the table, TRBD1, was not verified against the DNA. TRBV21-1 constitutes a pseudogene. CDR3 length equals 11 residues. The CDR3 sequence: CASSRGDEQYF. Here the CDR3 DNA reads TGTGCCAGCAGCAGGGGCGACGAGCAGTACTTC.

J is TRBJ2-7 and V is TRBV29-1; 8 bases fit TRBD1. There are 13 residues in the CDR3. Per germline, CDR1 SQVTM and CDR2 ANQGSEA. Losses at the gene ends were 6 bases for V and 1 base for J; bases not matched to a gene: 5. The CDR3 loop reads CSVPGQGSYEQYF. CDR3 in DNA: TGCAGCGTCCCTGGACAGGGATCCTACGAGCAGTACTTC.

In DNA form, the CDR3 reads TGTGCCACCGCACCAGGGGATTCCTACGAGCAGTACTTC. This sequence encodes CATAPGDSYEQYF. V is TRBV19 and J is TRBJ2-7, with D possibly being TRBD1 (6 bases). Trimming pared 10 bases from V and 1 base from J, leaving 14 bases between. The CDR3 length is 13 residues. CDR1 LNHDA and CDR2 SQIVND come from the germline V gene (reference sequence). Supplemented by reference TRBV19 and TRBJ2-7, the full variable domain reads DGGITQSPKYLFRKEGQNVTLSCEQNLNHDAMYWYRQDPGQGLRLIYYSQIVNDFQKGDIAEGYSVSREKKESFPLTVTSAQKNPTAFYLCATAPGDSYEQYFGPGTRLTVT.

The chain recombines TRBV25-1 with TRBJ1-3, with D perhaps matching TRBD1 (5 bases). Trimming took off 3 bases at V and 0 bases at J, with 6 bases between the two ends. CDR1 MGHDK and CDR2 SYGVNS come from the germline V gene. This CDR3 has 14 amino acids. The DNA of the CDR3 is TGTGCCAGCAGTGAGACAGCCTCTGGAAACACCATATATTTT. Its translation is CASSETASGNTIYF.

This clone was found a few times. The chain carries TRBV7-9 and TRBJ1-2, with 9 bases aligning to TRBD1. The CDR3 has 13 residues. V dropped 5 bases and J dropped 6; count of bases not matched to a gene: 4. CDR1 and CDR2 from the germline V gene are SEHNR and FQNEAQ (reference sequence). This chain's CDR3 is CASSLRDRDGYTF. The DNA of the CDR3 is TGTGCCAGCAGCCTCCGGGACAGGGATGGCTACACCTTC.

This chain connects TRBV5-6 to TRBJ1-1; no clear D. The CDR3 is made up of 14 amino acids. The V end was cut by 4 bases, the J end by 10 bases, with 20 bases between. CDR1 and CDR2 (germline): SGHDT, YYEEEE. The CDR3 spells CASSIRSLPVGAFF. In nucleotides, the CDR3 is TGTGCCAGCAGCATACGGAGCCTACCGGTGGGAGCTTTCTTT.

The V gene is TRBV9, the J gene TRBJ2-7; TRBD2 agrees at 7 bases. This CDR3 comprises 13 residues. The V gene end was trimmed by 0 bases and the J gene end by 3 bases; junction bases not matched to a gene: 0. Germline V gives CDR1 SGDLS, CDR2 YYNGEE. The CDR3 region is CASSVGTSYEQYF. CDR3 sequence (DNA): TGTGCCAGCAGCGTAGGGACTAGCTACGAGCAGTACTTC.

This chain connects TRBV4-1 to TRBJ2-3; no clear D gene. Trimming left V 6 bases short and J 1 base short, with 11 bases between. This CDR3 is built from 14 residues. Germline assignment: CDR1 MGHRA and CDR2 YSYEKL. The CDR3 DNA reads TGCGCCAGCAGTCGTGGCGAGGGCACAGATACGCAGTATTTT. Its translation: CASSRGEGTDTQYF.

This clone was counted only a few times. One end of the junction does not line up with germline, which may come from a read error. V and J are TRBV28 and TRBJ1-5; perhaps TRBD1 as D (6 bases). Germline V gene lookup returns CDR1 MDHEN and CDR2 SYDVKM. This CDR3 is 15 amino acids long. The DNA for the CDR3 is TGTGCGAGCAGCGACTTGGGGGGGGCCAATCAGCCCCAGCATTTT. This gives the protein CASSDLGGANQPQHF. Combining the CDR3 with reference TRBV28 and TRBJ1-5 gives the whole variable domain DVKVTQSSRYLVKRTGEKVFLECVQDMDHENMFWYRQDPGLGLRLIYFSYDVKMKEKGDIPEGYSVSREKKERFSLILESASTNQTSMYLCASSDLGGANQPQHFGDGTRLSIL.

This clone has a single count. The chain combines TRBV29-1 with TRBJ1-2, with 7 bases identical to TRBD1. CDR1 and CDR2 (germline): SQVTM, ANQGSEA. The CDR3 has 15 amino acids. J lost 8 bases, V lost 4 bases, and 16 bases had no gene match. The CDR3 region has the DNA TGCAGCGTTGTACTCGCGGGACAGATTCCTCCCGGCTACACCTTC. This translates into CSVVLAGQIPPGYTF.

The chain employs TRBV18 and TRBJ2-2, with D uncertain. Germline lookup yields CDR1 KGHSH and CDR2 LQKENI. V lost 6 bases to trimming and J lost 5 bases, with 7 bases between them. The CDR3 is 12 residues long. This CDR3 is CASSSGTGELFF. CDR3 coding DNA: TGTGCCAGCTCGTCAGGTACCGGGGAGCTGTTTTTT.

V is TRBV10-3 and J is TRBJ2-3; D is possibly TRBD1 (6 bases). The ends were cut back, 6 bases at V and 0 bases at J, with 13 bases in the middle. This CDR3 has 15 amino acids. Germline V gene lookup returns CDR1 ENHRY and CDR2 SYGVKD. Here the CDR3 DNA reads TGTGCCATCAGCGCGACAGGAGATAGCACAGATACGCAGTATTTT. Translating gives CAISATGDSTDTQYF.

The rearrangement joins TRBV19 to TRBJ2-1, with 9 bases lining up with TRBD2. Germline CDR1 is LNHDA and CDR2 is SQIVND (reference sequence). The CDR3 is 17 amino acids. V lost 6 bases to trimming and J lost 0 bases; unmatched junction nucleotides: 9. The CDR3 nucleotides read TGTGCCAGTAGGGGACTAGCCCCCCGGAGCTCCTACAATGAGCAGTTCTTC. This sequence encodes CASRGLAPRSSYNEQFF.

The gene calls are TRBV28 and TRBJ1-5; unclear D gene. CDR3 length equals 16 residues. The V gene lost 2 bases and the J gene lost 0 bases, with 11 bases spanning the gap. Germline V gene data show CDR1 as MDHEN and CDR2 as SYDVKM. CDR3 nucleotides: TGTGCCAGCAGTTTAGGGCACAGCTCTAGCAATCAGCCCCAGCATTTT. It is translated as CASSLGHSSSNQPQHF.

This chain joins TRBV2 and TRBJ2-5, with 8 bases aligning to TRBD2. Germline CDR1 reads SNHLY; CDR2 reads FYNNEI. This CDR3 is 17 amino acids long. V lost 6 bases and J lost 3; bases outside the gene matches: 15. CDR3: CASSHRPERESEETQYF. For the CDR3, the DNA is TGTGCCAGCAGCCACAGGCCCGAGCGGGAGAGCGAAGAGACCCAGTACTTC.

The chain carries TRBV5-4 and TRBJ2-1; no definite D call. V was trimmed by 4 bases and J by 0 bases, leaving 5 bases between them. Germline V CDR1 and CDR2: SGHNT, YYREEE (reference sequence). CDR3 length equals 13 residues. DNA for the CDR3: TGTGCCAGCAGCCCCTACTCCTACAATGAGCAGTTCTTC. It is translated as CASSPYSYNEQFF.

The V and J genes are TRBV6-5 and TRBJ1-1; TRBD1 is a possible D gene (6 bases). Per the germline V gene, CDR1 is MNHEY and CDR2 is SVGAGI. The CDR3 contains 15 residues. V was shortened by 4 bases and J by 0 bases, with 12 bases between the two germline ends. In DNA form, the CDR3 reads TGTGCCAGCAGTTCTGGGGGACACCTGAACACTGAAGCTTTCTTT. Translating it yields CASSSGGHLNTEAFF.

The V call is TRBV6-5, the J call TRBJ1-2; 8 bases line up with TRBD1. With V trimmed by 6 bases and J by 5 bases, 11 bases remained unmatched. This CDR3 is 15 amino acids long. Looked up from germline, CDR1 is MNHEY and CDR2 is SVGAGI. CDR3 in amino acids: CASSLKQGGLYGYTF. The DNA of the CDR3 is TGTGCCAGCAGCCTTAAACAGGGGGGACTTTATGGCTACACCTTC.

The chain links TRBV19 to TRBJ1-5; D perhaps matches TRBD1 (5 bases). V was trimmed by 6 bases and J by 4 bases, leaving 13 bases between them. This CDR3 comprises 14 residues. Germline V gives CDR1 LNHDA, CDR2 SQIVND (reference sequence). In DNA, the CDR3 is TGTGCCAGTAGCAGCAGGGTGTATAATCAGCCCCAGCATTTT. This encodes CASSSRVYNQPQHF.

The J gene is TRBJ1-2, the V gene TRBV7-9; 9 bases agree with TRBD1. Germline CDR1 reads SEHNR; CDR2 reads FQNEAQ (reference sequence). Germline trimming cut 4 bases from V and 3 bases from J; bases unmatched to any gene: 9. There are 16 residues in the CDR3. Written as DNA, the CDR3 is TGTGCCAGCAGCTCCCGGGACAGGGACCTGTACTATGGCTACACCTTC. It is translated as CASSSRDRDLYYGYTF.

This clone was counted once. The chain employs TRBV5-1 and TRBJ2-4; the match to TRBD2 covers 8 bases. Trimming cost V 2 bases and J 6 bases; bases outside gene matches: 10. The CDR3 loop spans 16 amino acids. Germline CDR1 and CDR2: SGHRS and YFSETQ. This CDR3 reads CASSLLAVGVGNIQYF. The CDR3 DNA is TGCGCCAGCAGCTTACTAGCGGTAGGGGTGGGAAACATTCAGTACTTC.

This clone was seen more than once but under ten times. The chain uses TRBV10-1 and TRBJ1-6, with 11 bases aligning to TRBD1. Germline V gene sequence: CDR1 WNHNN, CDR2 SYGVQD (reference sequence). J gave up 6 bases and V 3 bases, and 10 bases lay outside the gene matches. This CDR3 region has 18 residues. CDR3 in DNA: TGCGCCAGCAGTGACCCCAGGACAGGGGGCATACCTAATTCACCCCTCCACTTT. Residues: CASSDPRTGGIPNSPLHF.

The V gene is TRBV19, the J gene TRBJ1-5; 8 nucleotides agree with TRBD1. Trimming cost V 8 bases and J 5 bases; bases outside gene matches: 11. CDR1 and CDR2 (germline): LNHDA, SQIVND (reference sequence). This CDR3 has 15 amino acids. CDR3 nucleotides: TGTGCCAGTCGACCTGACAGGGGAGGGGATCAGCCCCAGCATTTT. Amino acid sequence: CASRPDRGGDQPQHF.

V gene TRBV19 combines with J gene TRBJ1-5; TRBD1 matches 9 bases. With V trimmed by 7 bases and J by 4 bases, 8 bases remained unmatched. Germline assignment: CDR1 LNHDA and CDR2 SQIVND (reference sequence). This CDR3 spans 15 amino acids. The CDR3 loop reads CASTTGGVRNQPQHF. CDR3 sequence (DNA): TGTGCCAGTACTACAGGGGGCGTTCGTAATCAGCCCCAGCATTTT.